The subject of this entry is one TCR beta chain. In the authors' methods: Amplified reference gene primers provided the basis for estimating nucleated cell counts. Some clones are missing from TCRdb's copy, which holds only in-frame ones; the method was immunoSEQ multiplex PCR. The DNA was the basis for D and trimming; V, J and clone size are from that table. The sample carries a few hundred thousand clones, approximately 88% recorded once. The sample comes from a study of blood T cell repertoires in COVID-19. As for the study in general: Whether acute or convalescent, the COVID-19 samples came from the United States, Italy and Spain. Sample material is recorded as cDNA or gDNA derived from T cells, B-cell-depleted T cells, or PBMCs.

CDR1 is KGHDR, CDR2 SFDVKD, per germline. CDR3 length: 12 residues. V was shortened by 4 bases and J by 6 bases, with 9 bases between the two germline ends. Sequencing was performed on peripheral blood. The chain employs TRBV24-1 and TRBJ2-7, with D possibly TRBD2 on 6 matching bases. This clonotype originated in a human donor in a cohort sampled during active COVID-19. The CDR3 spells CATSDVGLEQYF. The CDR3 DNA follows: TGTGCCACCAGTGACGTGGGACTCGAGCAGTACTTC.